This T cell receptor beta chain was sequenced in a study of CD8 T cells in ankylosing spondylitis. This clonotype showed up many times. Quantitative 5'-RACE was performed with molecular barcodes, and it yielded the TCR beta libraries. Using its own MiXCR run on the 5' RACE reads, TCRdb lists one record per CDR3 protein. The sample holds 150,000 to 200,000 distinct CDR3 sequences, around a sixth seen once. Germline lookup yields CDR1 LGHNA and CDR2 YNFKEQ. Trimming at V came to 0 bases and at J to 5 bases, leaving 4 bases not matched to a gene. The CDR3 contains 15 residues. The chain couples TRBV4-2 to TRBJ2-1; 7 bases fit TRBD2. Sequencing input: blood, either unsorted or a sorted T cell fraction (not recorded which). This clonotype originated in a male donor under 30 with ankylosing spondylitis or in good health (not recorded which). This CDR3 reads CASSQDWGTNNEQFF. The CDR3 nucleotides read TGTGCCAGCAGCCAAGATTGGGGGACTAACAATGAGCAGTTCTTC.